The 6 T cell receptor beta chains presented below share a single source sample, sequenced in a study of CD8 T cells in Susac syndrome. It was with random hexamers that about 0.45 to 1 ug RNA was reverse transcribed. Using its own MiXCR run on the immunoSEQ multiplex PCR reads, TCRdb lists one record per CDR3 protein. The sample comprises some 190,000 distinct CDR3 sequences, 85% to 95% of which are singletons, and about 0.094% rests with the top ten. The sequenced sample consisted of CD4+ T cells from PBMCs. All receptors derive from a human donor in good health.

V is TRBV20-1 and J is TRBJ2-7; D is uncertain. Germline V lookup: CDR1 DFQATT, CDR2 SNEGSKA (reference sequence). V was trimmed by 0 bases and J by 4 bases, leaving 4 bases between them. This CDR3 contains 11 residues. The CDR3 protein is CSARDGYEQYV. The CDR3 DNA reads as TGCAGTGCTAGAGATGGATACGAGCAGTACGTC.

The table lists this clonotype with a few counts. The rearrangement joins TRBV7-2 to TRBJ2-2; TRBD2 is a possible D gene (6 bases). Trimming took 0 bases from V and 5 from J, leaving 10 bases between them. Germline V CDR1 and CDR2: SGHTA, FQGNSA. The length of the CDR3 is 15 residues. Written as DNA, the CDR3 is TGTGCCAGCAGCTTAGCCCGCGGGGAAACCGGGGAGCTGTTTTTT. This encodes CASSLARGETGELFF.

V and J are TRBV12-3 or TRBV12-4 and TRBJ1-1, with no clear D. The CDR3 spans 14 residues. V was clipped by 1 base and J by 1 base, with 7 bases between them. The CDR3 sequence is CASSLVSRNTEAFF. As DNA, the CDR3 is TGTGCCAGCAGTTTAGTTAGTCGGAACACTGAAGCTTTCTTT.

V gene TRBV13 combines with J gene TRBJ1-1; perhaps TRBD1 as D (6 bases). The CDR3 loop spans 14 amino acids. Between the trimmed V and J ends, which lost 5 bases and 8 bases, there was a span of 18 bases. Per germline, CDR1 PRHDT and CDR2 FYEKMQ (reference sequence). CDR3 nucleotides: TGTGCCAGCAGCCTGCGGCAGGGGAGACCCGAAGCTTTCTTT. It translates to CASSLRQGRPEAFF.

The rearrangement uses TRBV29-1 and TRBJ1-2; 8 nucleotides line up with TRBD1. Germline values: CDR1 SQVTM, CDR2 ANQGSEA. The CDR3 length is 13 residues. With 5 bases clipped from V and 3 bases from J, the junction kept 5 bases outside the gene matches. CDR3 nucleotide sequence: TGCAGCGTTAGGTCGGGACAGGACTATGGCTACACCTTC. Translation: CSVRSGQDYGYTF.

As DNA, the CDR3 is TGTGCCAGCAGCCCGACTAGCGGGGGGGCGGCTCGAGGTACGCAGTATTTT. This codes for CASSPTSGGAARGTQYF. This rearrangement joins TRBV12-3 or TRBV12-4 to TRBJ2-3, with 14 bases aligning to TRBD2. With V trimmed by 6 bases and J by 8 bases, 13 bases remained unmatched. This CDR3 has 17 amino acids.